This entry concerns a single T cell receptor (beta chain). This sample is part of a study of technical replicates of blood from a handful of donors. TCRdb keeps only in-frame clones here, not all; method: immunoSEQ multiplex PCR. The sample lists approximately 75,000 clones, nearly 97% occurring once. The source material was T cells isolated from PBMCs. This clonotype was obtained from a human donor in good health.

CDR3 residues: CASSLTGQLSYEQYF. The CDR3 DNA sequence: TGCGCCAGCAGCTTGACAGGCCAGCTCTCCTACGAGCAGTACTTC. The V and J genes are TRBV5-1 and TRBJ2-7; tentatively, D is TRBD1 (5 bases). Germline values: CDR1 SGHRS, CDR2 YFSETQ. V was pared by 1 base and J by 0 bases, with 11 bases between. The CDR3 has 15 amino acids. The whole variable domain, remainder taken from reference TRBV5-1 and TRBJ2-7, is KAGVTQTPRYLIKTRGQQVTLSCSPISGHRSVSWYQQTPGQGLQFLFEYFSETQRNKGNFPGRFSGRQFSNSRSEMNVSTLELGDSALYLCASSLTGQLSYEQYFGPGTRLTVT.